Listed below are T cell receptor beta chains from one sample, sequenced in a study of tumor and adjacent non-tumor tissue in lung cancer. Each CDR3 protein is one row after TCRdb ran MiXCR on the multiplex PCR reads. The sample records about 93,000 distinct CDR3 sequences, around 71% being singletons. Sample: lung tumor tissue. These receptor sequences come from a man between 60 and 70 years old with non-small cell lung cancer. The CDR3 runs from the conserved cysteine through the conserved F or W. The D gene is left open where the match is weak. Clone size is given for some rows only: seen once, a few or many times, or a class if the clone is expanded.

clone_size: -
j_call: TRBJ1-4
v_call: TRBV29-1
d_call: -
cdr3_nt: TGCAGCGTGGGCTATAATGAAAAACTGTTTTTT
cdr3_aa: CSVGYNEKLFF

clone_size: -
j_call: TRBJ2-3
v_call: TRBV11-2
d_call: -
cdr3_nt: TGCACCAGCAGCTCTGGACTCGCAGATACGCAGTATTTC
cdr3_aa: CTSSSGLADTQYF

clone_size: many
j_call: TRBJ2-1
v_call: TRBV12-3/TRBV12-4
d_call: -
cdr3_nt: TGTGCCAGCAGTTTAGCGGGACGTTATGATGAGCAGTTCTTC
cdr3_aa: CASSLAGRYDEQFF

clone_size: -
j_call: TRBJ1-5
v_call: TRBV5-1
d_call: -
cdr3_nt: TGCGCCAGCAGCTTCTGTACAGCCCTAGGCAATCAGCCCCAGCATTTT
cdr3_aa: CASSFCTALGNQPQHF

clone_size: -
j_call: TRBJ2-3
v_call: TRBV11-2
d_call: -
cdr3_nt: TGTACCAGCGGCTTAAACGGGCCCCAGTATTTT
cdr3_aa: CTSGLNGPQYF

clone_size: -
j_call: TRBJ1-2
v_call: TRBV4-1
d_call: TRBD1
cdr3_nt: TGCGCCAGCAGTCGACCGGGACAGGGGGTCGATGACTACACCTTC
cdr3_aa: CASSRPGQGVDDYTF

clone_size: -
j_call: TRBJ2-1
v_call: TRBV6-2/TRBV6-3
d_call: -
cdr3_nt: TGTGCCAGCAGTTACGGAGGGCTTTCCTACAATGAGCAGTTCTTC
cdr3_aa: CASSYGGLSYNEQFF

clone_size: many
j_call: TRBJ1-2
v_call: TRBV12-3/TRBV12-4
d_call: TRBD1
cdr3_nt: TGTGCCAGCACATACAGGGGGCGGGATGGCTACACCTTC
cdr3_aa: CASTYRGRDGYTF

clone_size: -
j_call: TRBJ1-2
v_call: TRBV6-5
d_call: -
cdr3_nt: TGTGCCAGCAGTTACGCTACAGGGACAACCTATGGCTACACCTTC
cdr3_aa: CASSYATGTTYGYTF

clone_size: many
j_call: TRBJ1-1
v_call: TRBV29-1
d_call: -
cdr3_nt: TGCAGCGTTGAGGAGGTGAAAGCTTTCTTT
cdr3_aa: CSVEEVKAFF

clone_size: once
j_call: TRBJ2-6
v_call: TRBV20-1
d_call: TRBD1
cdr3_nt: TGCAGTGCTAGAGAGCCCGGACAGGCGTTGATTTCTGGGGCCAACGTCCTGACTTTC
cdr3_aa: CSAREPGQALISGANVLTF

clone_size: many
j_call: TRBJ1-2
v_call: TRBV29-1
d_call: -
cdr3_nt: TGCAGCGTCGAGACCCGACCTAACTATGGCTACACCTTC
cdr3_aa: CSVETRPNYGYTF

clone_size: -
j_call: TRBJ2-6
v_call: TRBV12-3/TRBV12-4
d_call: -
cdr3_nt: TGTGACAGCAGTCCTGGGACTTCTGTCTCTGAGCCCAACGTCCTGACTTTC
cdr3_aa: CDSSPGTSVSEPNVLTF

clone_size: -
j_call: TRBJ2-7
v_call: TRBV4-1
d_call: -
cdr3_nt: TGCGCCAGCAGCCAAGAGCGATCAGCGAAATACGAGCAATACTTC
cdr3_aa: CASSQERSAKYEQYF

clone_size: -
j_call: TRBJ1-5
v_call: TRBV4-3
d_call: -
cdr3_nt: TGCGCCAGCAGCCGAGATTGGGGGGGGCGGCTGAAGCCCCAGCATTTT
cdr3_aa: CASSRDWGGRLKPQHF

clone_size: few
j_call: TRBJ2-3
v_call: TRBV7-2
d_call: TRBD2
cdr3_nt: TGTGCCAGCAGCTCCGAGCGGGGGCGCACAGATACGCAGTATTTT
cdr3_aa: CASSSERGRTDTQYF